This T cell receptor (beta chain) was obtained from a study of immune characterization of retroperitoneal liposarcoma. Per the germline V gene, CDR1 is SGHVS and CDR2 is FQNEAQ. V trimming: 6 bases; J trimming: 12 bases; junction bases outside the gene matches: 7. The CDR3 has 14 residues. TCRdb reprocessed the PCR reads via MiXCR and lists one record per CDR3 protein. The sample includes around 20,000 distinct CDR3 sequences, 35% to 45% of them seen just once. This sequence joins TRBV7-8 and TRBJ2-1; 14 bases are a match to TRBD2. The sequencing input was blood. The TCR originated in a male donor with retroperitoneal liposarcoma. The CDR3, as DNA: TGTGCCAGCAGACCGGGACTAGCGGGAGTAGGGCAGTTCTTC. Its translation: CASRPGLAGVGQFF. The full variable domain, with the rest looked up from reference TRBV7-8 and TRBJ2-1, is GAGVSQSPRYKVAKRGQDVALRCDPISGHVSLFWYQQALGQGPEFLTYFQNEAQLDKSGLPSDRFFAERPEGSVSTLKIQRTQQEDSAVYLCASRPGLAGVGQFFGPGTRLTVL.